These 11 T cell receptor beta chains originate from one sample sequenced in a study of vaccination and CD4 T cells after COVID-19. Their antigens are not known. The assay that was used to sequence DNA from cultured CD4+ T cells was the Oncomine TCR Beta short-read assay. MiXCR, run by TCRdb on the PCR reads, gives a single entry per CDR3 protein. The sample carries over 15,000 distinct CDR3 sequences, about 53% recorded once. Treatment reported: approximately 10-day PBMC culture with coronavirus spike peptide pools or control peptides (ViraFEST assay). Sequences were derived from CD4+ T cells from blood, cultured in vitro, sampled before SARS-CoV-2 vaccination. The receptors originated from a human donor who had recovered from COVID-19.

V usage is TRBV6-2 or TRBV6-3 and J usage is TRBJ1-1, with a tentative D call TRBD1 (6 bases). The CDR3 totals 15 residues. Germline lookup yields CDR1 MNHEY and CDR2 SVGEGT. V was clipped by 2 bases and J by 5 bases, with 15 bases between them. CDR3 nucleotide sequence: TGTGCCAGCAGTTACCAAAGGACAGAGACGACTGAAGCTTTCTTT. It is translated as CASSYQRTETTEAFF.

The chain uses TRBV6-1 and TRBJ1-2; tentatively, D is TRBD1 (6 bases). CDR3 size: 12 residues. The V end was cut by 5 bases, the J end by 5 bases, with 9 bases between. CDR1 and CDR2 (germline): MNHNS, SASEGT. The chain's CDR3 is CASSLTGYGYTF. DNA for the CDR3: TGTGCCAGCAGTCTCACAGGGTATGGCTACACCTTC.

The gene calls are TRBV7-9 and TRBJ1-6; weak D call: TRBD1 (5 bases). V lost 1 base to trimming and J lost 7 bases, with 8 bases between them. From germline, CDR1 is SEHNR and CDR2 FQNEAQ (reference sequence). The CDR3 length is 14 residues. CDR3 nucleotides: TGTGCCAGCAGCTTAGGAGGGACCAATTCACCCCTCCACTTT. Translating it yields CASSLGGTNSPLHF.

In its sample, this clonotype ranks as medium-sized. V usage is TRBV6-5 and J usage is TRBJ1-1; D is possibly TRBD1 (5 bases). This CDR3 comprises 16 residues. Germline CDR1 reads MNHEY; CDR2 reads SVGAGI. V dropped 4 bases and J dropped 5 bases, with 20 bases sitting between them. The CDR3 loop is CASSSLSGRAVTEAFF. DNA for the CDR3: TGTGCCAGCAGTTCTCTGTCGGGCAGGGCCGTTACTGAAGCTTTCTTT.

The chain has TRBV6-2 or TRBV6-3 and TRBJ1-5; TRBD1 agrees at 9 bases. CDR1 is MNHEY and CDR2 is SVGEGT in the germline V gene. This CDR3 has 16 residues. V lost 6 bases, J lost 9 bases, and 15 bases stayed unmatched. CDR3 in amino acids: CASRPLGTGRSGPQHF. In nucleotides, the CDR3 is TGTGCCAGCAGGCCGCTAGGGACAGGGAGAAGTGGGCCCCAGCATTTT.

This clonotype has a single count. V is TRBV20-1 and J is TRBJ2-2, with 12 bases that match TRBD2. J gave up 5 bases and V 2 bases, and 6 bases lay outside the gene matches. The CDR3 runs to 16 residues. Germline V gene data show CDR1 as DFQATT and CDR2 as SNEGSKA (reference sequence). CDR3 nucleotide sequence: TGCAGTGCTAGACCCCCCGGGACTAGCGGGACCGGGGAGCTGTTTTTT. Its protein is CSARPPGTSGTGELFF.

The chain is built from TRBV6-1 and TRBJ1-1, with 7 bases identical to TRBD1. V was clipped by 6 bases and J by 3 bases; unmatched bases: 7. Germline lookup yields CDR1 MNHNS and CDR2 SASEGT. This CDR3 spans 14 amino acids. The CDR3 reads CASRPGQTHTEAFF. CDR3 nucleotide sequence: TGTGCCAGCAGACCGGGACAGACACACACTGAAGCTTTCTTT.

The CDR3 DNA follows: TGTGCCAGCAAAACCCCGGGACAGGGCATTAACTATGGCTACACCTTC. Amino acids: CASKTPGQGINYGYTF. This chain joins TRBV28 and TRBJ1-2; 9 positions match TRBD1. Germline trimming cut 7 bases from V and 1 base from J; bases unmatched to any gene: 10. Germline lookup yields CDR1 MDHEN and CDR2 SYDVKM. CDR3 size: 16 residues.

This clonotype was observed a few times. In nucleotides, the CDR3 is TGTGCTAGTGGTCGGAGTTGGGACTTGAACACTGAAGCTTTCTTT. Residues: CASGRSWDLNTEAFF. The rearrangement joins TRBV12-5 to TRBJ1-1; possible D gene TRBD1, 5 bases. The germline V gene has CDR1 LGHNT and CDR2 FRNRAP. The V end was cut by 5 bases, the J end by 0 bases, with 13 bases between. The length of the CDR3 is 15 residues.

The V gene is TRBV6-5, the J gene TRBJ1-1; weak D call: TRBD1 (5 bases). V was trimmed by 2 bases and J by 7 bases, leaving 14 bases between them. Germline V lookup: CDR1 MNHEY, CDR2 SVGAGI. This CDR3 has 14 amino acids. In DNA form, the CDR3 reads TGTGCCAGCAGTTACCAGAGAAGCACAGGTGAAGCTTTCTTT. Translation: CASSYQRSTGEAFF.

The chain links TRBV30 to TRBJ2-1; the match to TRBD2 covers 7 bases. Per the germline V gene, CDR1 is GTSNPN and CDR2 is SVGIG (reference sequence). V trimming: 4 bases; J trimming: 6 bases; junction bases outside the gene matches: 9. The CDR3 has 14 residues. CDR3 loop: CAWIPRLAGNEQFF. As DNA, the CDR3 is TGTGCCTGGATCCCCAGACTAGCAGGCAATGAGCAGTTCTTC.